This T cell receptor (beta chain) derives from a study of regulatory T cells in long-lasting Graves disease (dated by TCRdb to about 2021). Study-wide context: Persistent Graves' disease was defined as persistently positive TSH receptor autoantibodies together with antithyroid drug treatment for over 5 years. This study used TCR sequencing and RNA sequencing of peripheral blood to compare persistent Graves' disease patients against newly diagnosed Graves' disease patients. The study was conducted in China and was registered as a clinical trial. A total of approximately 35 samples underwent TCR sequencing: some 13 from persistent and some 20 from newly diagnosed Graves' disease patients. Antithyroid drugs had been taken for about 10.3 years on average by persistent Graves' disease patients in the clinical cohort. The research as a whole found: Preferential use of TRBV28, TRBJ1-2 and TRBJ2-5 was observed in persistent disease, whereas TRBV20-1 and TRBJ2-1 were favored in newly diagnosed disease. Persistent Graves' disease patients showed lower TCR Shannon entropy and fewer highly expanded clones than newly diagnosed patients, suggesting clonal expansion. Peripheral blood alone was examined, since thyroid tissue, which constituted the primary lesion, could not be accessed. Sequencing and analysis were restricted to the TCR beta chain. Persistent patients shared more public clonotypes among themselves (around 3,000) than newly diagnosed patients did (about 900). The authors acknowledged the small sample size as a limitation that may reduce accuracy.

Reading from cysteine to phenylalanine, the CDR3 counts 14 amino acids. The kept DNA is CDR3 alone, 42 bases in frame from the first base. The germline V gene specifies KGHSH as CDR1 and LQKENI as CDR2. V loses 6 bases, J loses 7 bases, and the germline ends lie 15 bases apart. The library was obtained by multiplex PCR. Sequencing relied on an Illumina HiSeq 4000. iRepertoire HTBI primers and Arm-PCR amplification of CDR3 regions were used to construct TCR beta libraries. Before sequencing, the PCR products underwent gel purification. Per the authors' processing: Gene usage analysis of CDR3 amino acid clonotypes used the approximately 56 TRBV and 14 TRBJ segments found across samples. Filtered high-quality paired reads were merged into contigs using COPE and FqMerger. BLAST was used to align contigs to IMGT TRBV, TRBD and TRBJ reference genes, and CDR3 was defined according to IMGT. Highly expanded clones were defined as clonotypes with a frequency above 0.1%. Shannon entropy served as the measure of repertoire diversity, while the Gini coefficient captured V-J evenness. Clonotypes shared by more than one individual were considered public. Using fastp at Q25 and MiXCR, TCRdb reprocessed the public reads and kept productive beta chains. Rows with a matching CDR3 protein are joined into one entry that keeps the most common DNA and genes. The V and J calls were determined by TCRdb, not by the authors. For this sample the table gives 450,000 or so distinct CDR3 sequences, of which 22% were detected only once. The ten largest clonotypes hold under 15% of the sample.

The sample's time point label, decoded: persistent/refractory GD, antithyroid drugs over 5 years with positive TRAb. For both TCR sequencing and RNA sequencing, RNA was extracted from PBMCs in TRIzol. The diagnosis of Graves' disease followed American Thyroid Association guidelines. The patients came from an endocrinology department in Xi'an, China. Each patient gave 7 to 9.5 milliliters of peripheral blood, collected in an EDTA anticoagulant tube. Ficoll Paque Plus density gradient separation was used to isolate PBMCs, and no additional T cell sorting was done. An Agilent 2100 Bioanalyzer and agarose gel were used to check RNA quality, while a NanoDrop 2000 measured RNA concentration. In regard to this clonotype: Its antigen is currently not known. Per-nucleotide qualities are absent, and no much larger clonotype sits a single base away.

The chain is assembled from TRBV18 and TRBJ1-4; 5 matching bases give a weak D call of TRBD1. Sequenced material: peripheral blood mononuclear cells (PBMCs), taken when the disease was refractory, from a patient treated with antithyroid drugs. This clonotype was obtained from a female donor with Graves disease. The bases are TGTGCCAGCTCTCTCACCGGGGGATTTGAAAAACTGTTTTTT. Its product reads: CASSLTGGFEKLFF.